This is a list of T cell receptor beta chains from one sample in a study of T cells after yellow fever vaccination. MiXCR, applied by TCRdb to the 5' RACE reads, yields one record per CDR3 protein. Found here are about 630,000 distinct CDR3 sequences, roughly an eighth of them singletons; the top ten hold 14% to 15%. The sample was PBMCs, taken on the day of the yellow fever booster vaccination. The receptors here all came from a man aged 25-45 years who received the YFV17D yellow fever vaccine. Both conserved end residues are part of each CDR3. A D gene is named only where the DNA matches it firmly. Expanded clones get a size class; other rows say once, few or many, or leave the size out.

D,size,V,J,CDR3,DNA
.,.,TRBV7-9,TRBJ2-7,CASSLGSGAFSEQYF,TGTGCCAGCAGCTTAGGTTCCGGGGCTTTCTCCGAGCAGTACTTC
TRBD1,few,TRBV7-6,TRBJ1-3,CASSLNRGQGGNTIYF,TGTGCCAGCAGCTTAAACAGGGGCCAGGGCGGAAACACCATATATTTT
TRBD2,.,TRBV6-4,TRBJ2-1,CASSRRALGLAGFYNEQFF,TGTGCCAGCAGTCGACGGGCCCTGGGACTAGCGGGATTCTACAATGAGCAGTTCTTC
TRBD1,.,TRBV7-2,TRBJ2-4,CASARQGAFAKNIQYF,TGTGCCAGCGCCCGCCAGGGGGCTTTCGCCAAAAACATTCAGTACTTC
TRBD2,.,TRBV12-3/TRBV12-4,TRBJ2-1,CASSIPPSGEQFF,TGTGCCAGCAGTATCCCCCCTAGCGGTGAGCAGTTCTTC
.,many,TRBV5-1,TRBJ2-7,CASSGRDTGSYEQYF,TGCGCCAGCAGCGGCCGGGACACGGGCTCCTACGAGCAGTACTTC
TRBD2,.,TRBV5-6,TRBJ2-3,CASSSLLTSGSTDTQYF,TGTGCCAGCAGCAGTCTCCTAACTAGCGGGAGTACAGATACGCAGTATTTT
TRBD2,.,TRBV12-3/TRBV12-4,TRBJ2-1,CASSLFGGGYNEQFF,TGTGCCAGCAGTTTGTTTGGGGGGGGGTACAATGAGCAGTTCTTC
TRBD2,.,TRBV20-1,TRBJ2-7,CSAHSGTSGIDYEQYF,TGCAGTGCTCACTCCGGGACTAGCGGGATAGACTACGAGCAGTACTTC
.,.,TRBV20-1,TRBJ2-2,CSARNSSGELFF,TGCAGTGCTAGAAACAGTTCCGGGGAGCTGTTTTTT
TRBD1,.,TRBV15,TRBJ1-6,CATRRGTYNSPLHF,TGTGCCACACGCAGGGGGACCTATAATTCACCCCTCCACTTT